The rows below give T cell receptor beta chains drawn from one sample of a study of T-cell memory formation after mild COVID-19. TCRdb ran MiXCR on the 5' RACE reads and lists one entry per CDR3 protein. The sample holds about 150,000 distinct CDR3 sequences; 14% are singletons and the top ten take less than 15%. The sequenced material came from PBMCs or a T cell subset sorted from them (not recorded which). These receptors originate from an adult woman who had mild COVID-19 (a few samples of this study predate the infection). Cell type and time point are not known. The CDR3 runs from the conserved cysteine through the conserved F or W. Each record gives: clone size, J gene, V gene, D gene, CDR3 DNA, CDR3 protein. D genes are given only for firm matches. Size values are once, few and many counts, or a class for expanded clones, and some rows have none.

few | TRBJ1-2 | TRBV5-1 | TRBD1 | TGCGCCAGCAGCTTGGTCGACAGGGGCGGCTATGGCTACACCTTC | CASSLVDRGGYGYTF
NA | TRBJ2-1 | TRBV3-1 | TRBD2 | TGTGCCAGCAGCCCCTTGACTAGCGGGATAATTGAGCAGTTCTTC | CASSPLTSGIIEQFF
NA | TRBJ2-3 | TRBV7-2 | TRBD2 | TGTGCCAGCAGCCCCTGGACTAGCAGCACAGATACGCAGTATTTT | CASSPWTSSTDTQYF
NA | TRBJ2-1 | TRBV4-1 | NA | TGCGCCAGCAGCCAAGATAGGGGGGGGAATGAGCAGTTCTTC | CASSQDRGGNEQFF
NA | TRBJ2-5 | TRBV24-1 | NA | TGTGCCACCAGTGAAAACAGGGCCCCAGCGGGCCAGTACTTC | CATSENRAPAGQYF
few | TRBJ2-1 | TRBV5-1 | NA | TGCGCCAGCAGCTTGGCCGCGCTGGGGGGTACCTACAATGAGCAGTTCTTC | CASSLAALGGTYNEQFF
few | TRBJ2-1 | TRBV5-1 | NA | TGCGCCAGCAGCTTGGAGGTCCTCAGGGGCAATGAGCAGTTCTTC | CASSLEVLRGNEQFF
many | TRBJ2-1 | TRBV9 | NA | TGTGCCAGCAGCAAAACGGGTGTCGATGAGCAGTTCTTC | CASSKTGVDEQFF
many | TRBJ2-6 | TRBV5-1 | NA | TGCGCCAGCAGCTTGGATGGCTCTGGGGCCAACGTCCTGACTTTC | CASSLDGSGANVLTF
NA | TRBJ2-3 | TRBV2 | TRBD2 | TGTGCCAGCAGACGACTAGCGGGGCAAAACACAGATACGCAGTATTTT | CASRRLAGQNTDTQYF
few | TRBJ2-7 | TRBV6-4 | NA | TGTGCCTCAGCAAGGGGATGGCTGGACGAGCAGTACTTC | CASARGWLDEQYF
few | TRBJ2-1 | TRBV24-1 | NA | TGTGCCACCAGTGACGAGGGGCCTACCCTTAGTTGCTCCTACAATGAGCAGTTCTTC | CATSDEGPTLSCSYNEQFF
many | TRBJ2-7 | TRBV10-3 | NA | TGTGCCATTTTTCCTCGGGACACCCACGAGCAGTACTTC | CAIFPRDTHEQYF
NA | TRBJ1-1 | TRBV3-1 | TRBD1 | TGTGCCAGCAGCCAGGGACAGCCGAACACTGAAGCTTTCTTT | CASSQGQPNTEAFF
few | TRBJ2-6 | TRBV7-6 | TRBD1 | TGTGCCAGCAAAAGGGACAGCACCTCTGGGGCCAACGTCCTGACTTTC | CASKRDSTSGANVLTF
many | TRBJ2-5 | TRBV5-1 | TRBD1 | TGCGCCAGCAGCCCCGGACAGGGGGCGGTGGAGACCCAGTACTTC | CASSPGQGAVETQYF
NA | TRBJ2-5 | TRBV5-6 | NA | TGTGCCAGCAGCTTGTGGGAGTCGGAGACCCAGTACTTC | CASSLWESETQYF
few | TRBJ2-1 | TRBV4-3 | NA | TGCGCCAGCAGCCAGGTCGTTTTTGTAGGTATAGAGGAGCAGTTCTTC | CASSQVVFVGIEEQFF
few | TRBJ2-2 | TRBV6-2/TRBV6-3 | NA | TGTGCCAGCAGCAAGGGTCAAATTAGAGAAACCGGGGAGCTGTTTTTT | CASSKGQIRETGELFF
NA | TRBJ1-6 | TRBV4-3 | NA | TGCGCCAGCAGCCAGGACCCCGGACATTCACCCCTCCACTTT | CASSQDPGHSPLHF
few | TRBJ2-5 | TRBV5-1 | NA | TGCGCCAGCAGCTTGGGGACTGTGGCGGAGACCCAGTACTTC | CASSLGTVAETQYF
NA | TRBJ1-3 | TRBV5-1 | NA | TGCGCCAGCAGCTTGGAAGGAACTAGCTCTGGAAACACCATATATTTT | CASSLEGTSSGNTIYF
few | TRBJ1-2 | TRBV27 | NA | TGTGCCAGCAGCTACTCTACAGGCTATGGCTACACCTTC | CASSYSTGYGYTF
few | TRBJ2-7 | TRBV10-3 | NA | TGTGCCATCAGCAACATCCAAACCTACGAGCAGTACTTC | CAISNIQTYEQYF
NA | TRBJ2-7 | TRBV5-1 | TRBD2 | TGCGCCAGCAGCTCGAGCGGGACTAGCGGTTATTACGAGCAGTACTTC | CASSSSGTSGYYEQYF
few | TRBJ1-2 | TRBV12-3/TRBV12-4 | NA | TGTGCCAGCAGTTTGGCCGGGAATGGCTACACCTTC | CASSLAGNGYTF
NA | TRBJ2-7 | TRBV9 | NA | TGTGCCAGCAGCGCAGAGGGGGCCTACGAGCAGTACTTC | CASSAEGAYEQYF
few | TRBJ2-7 | TRBV7-2 | TRBD2 | TGTGCCAGCAGCTGGACTAGCGGGAGCTCCTACGAGCAGTACTTC | CASSWTSGSSYEQYF
NA | TRBJ2-3 | TRBV9 | NA | TGTGCCAGCAGCGACCGACAGGGAGGCGGCACAGATACGCAGTATTTT | CASSDRQGGGTDTQYF
NA | TRBJ2-4 | TRBV2 | NA | TGTGCCAGCAGTTCGGAATCCAAAAACATTCAGTACTTC | CASSSESKNIQYF
few | TRBJ1-2 | TRBV3-1 | NA | TGTGCCAGCAGCCAAGGCGGGTTTGGAGGGGGCTACACCTTC | CASSQGGFGGGYTF
NA | TRBJ2-5 | TRBV7-6 | NA | TGTGCCAGCAGCTCCCTGTTGGGGGAAGAGACCCAGTACTTC | CASSSLLGEETQYF
few | TRBJ2-3 | TRBV4-1 | NA | TGCGCCAGCAGCCAAGTGGGACTCCGCACAGATACGCAGTATTTT | CASSQVGLRTDTQYF
few | TRBJ2-5 | TRBV27 | TRBD2 | TGTGCCAGCAGTACCTGGCTAGCGGGGGGGGGAGAGACCCAGTACTTC | CASSTWLAGGGETQYF
few | TRBJ2-2 | TRBV5-1 | NA | TGCGCCAGCAGCTTGATGGTGGACACCGGGGAGCTGTTTTTT | CASSLMVDTGELFF
few | TRBJ1-2 | TRBV5-1 | TRBD1 | TGCGCCAGCAGCTTGGATACCCCGACAGGGTATGGCTACACCTTC | CASSLDTPTGYGYTF
NA | TRBJ1-4 | TRBV7-9 | NA | TGTGCCTATGCAGGGCAGATGGGTGAAAAACTGTTTTTT | CAYAGQMGEKLFF
few | TRBJ1-5 | TRBV5-1 | NA | TGCGCCAGCAGCACCGTTGTCAGCGGGGCCCACTCTTATAGCAATCAGCCCCAGCATTTT | CASSTVVSGAHSYSNQPQHF
many | TRBJ2-3 | TRBV7-2 | NA | TGTGCCAGCAGCTTAACCTGGACTACCCGCACAGATACGCAGTATTTT | CASSLTWTTRTDTQYF
few | TRBJ2-7 | TRBV4-3 | NA | TGCGCCAGCAGCCAAACAGCAGACCACCCCTACGAGCAGTACTTC | CASSQTADHPYEQYF
NA | TRBJ2-2 | TRBV7-3 | TRBD2 | TGTGCCAGCAGCTTAAGGCTCAAGACTAGCGGGCCTAACACCGGGGAGCTGTTTTTT | CASSLRLKTSGPNTGELFF
NA | TRBJ2-7 | TRBV25-1 | NA | TGTGCCAGCAGTGGGGGGTCGGGGACTTTTGACTACGAGCAGTACTTC | CASSGGSGTFDYEQYF
NA | TRBJ2-2 | TRBV6-5 | TRBD2 | TGTGCCAGCAGTTACTCCGGGGGGTCGAACACCGGGGAGCTGTTTTTT | CASSYSGGSNTGELFF
NA | TRBJ1-2 | TRBV30 | NA | TGTGCCGGAACTAACTATGGCTACACCTTC | CAGTNYGYTF
NA | TRBJ2-3 | TRBV4-1 | TRBD2 | TGCGCCAGCAGCCTTACCGGGACTATCTTGAATACGCAGTATTTT | CASSLTGTILNTQYF
NA | TRBJ1-4 | TRBV24-1 | NA | TGTGCCACCAGTGATTCCCCTGTCCCCGAAAAACTGTTTTTT | CATSDSPVPEKLFF
few | TRBJ2-3 | TRBV24-1 | NA | TGTGCCACCAGTGGTTGGGCGGAAGATACGCAGTATTTT | CATSGWAEDTQYF
NA | TRBJ1-2 | TRBV7-9 | NA | TGTGCCAGCAGCTTAGCGGTGGTGGTTGGCAGAAACTATGGCTACACCTTC | CASSLAVVVGRNYGYTF
few | TRBJ1-2 | TRBV20-1 | TRBD1 | TGCAGTGCTTCTGACAACAGGGGGCAGGACTATGGCTACACCTTC | CSASDNRGQDYGYTF
few | TRBJ1-2 | TRBV18 | NA | TGTGCCAGCTCACCACCGGGGCTTCCTAACTATGGCTACACCTTC | CASSPPGLPNYGYTF
few | TRBJ2-5 | TRBV11-3 | NA | TGTGCCAGCAGCAGGGGTTTTCTAGCACGAGAGACCCAGTACTTC | CASSRGFLARETQYF